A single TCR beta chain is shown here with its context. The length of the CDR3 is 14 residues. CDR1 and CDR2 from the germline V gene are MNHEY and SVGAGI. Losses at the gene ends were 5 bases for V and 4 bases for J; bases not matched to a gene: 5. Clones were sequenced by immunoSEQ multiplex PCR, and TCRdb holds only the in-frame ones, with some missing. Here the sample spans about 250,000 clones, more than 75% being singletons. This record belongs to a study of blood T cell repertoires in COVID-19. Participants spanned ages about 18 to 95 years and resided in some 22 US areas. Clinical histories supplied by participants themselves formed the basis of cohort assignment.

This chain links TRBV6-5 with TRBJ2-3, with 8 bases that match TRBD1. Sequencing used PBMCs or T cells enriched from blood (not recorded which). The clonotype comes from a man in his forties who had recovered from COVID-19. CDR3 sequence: CASSRDRPADTQYF. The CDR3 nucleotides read TGTGCCAGCAGTCGGGACAGGCCCGCAGATACGCAGTATTTT.